These 3 T cell receptor beta chains were all obtained from the same sample, sequenced in a study of blood T cell repertoires in COVID-19. The method was immunoSEQ multiplex PCR; TCRdb's version includes in-frame clones alone and lacks a portion of them. The table lists about 120,000 clones, about 80% of them singletons. Input material: peripheral blood. These receptor sequences come from a woman aged 80 or over with active or convalescent COVID-19.

This rearrangement joins TRBV2 to TRBJ2-7, with no clear D. V was clipped by 6 bases and J by 3 bases, with 6 bases between them. Germline assignment: CDR1 SNHLY and CDR2 FYNNEI. This CDR3 comprises 11 residues. The CDR3 here is CASREYYEQYF. CDR3 in DNA: TGTGCCAGCAGGGAGTACTACGAGCAGTACTTC.

The gene calls are TRBV6-5 and TRBJ1-3; the D is unclear. Trimming left V 0 bases short and J 0 bases short, with 3 bases between. The CDR3 length is 14 residues. Germline V gene sequence: CDR1 MNHEY, CDR2 SVGAGI. This CDR3 reads CASSYSNSGNTIYF. Written as DNA, the CDR3 is TGTGCCAGCAGTTACTCCAACTCTGGAAACACCATATATTTT.

The gene calls are TRBV5-5 and TRBJ2-2; tentative D call: TRBD2 (5 bases). There are 15 residues in the CDR3. V lost 2 bases, J lost 4 bases, and 12 bases lay in between. Per germline, CDR1 SGHKS and CDR2 YYEKEE (reference sequence). The CDR3 coding sequence is TGTGCCAGCAGCTTCCTAGCTTCGTTCACCGGGGAGCTGTTTTTT. Amino acid sequence: CASSFLASFTGELFF. The full variable domain, with the rest looked up from reference TRBV5-5 and TRBJ2-2, is DAGVTQSPTHLIKTRGQQVTLRCSPISGHKSVSWYQQVLGQGPQFIFQYYEKEERGRGNFPDRFSARQFPNYSSELNVNALLLGDSALYLCASSFLASFTGELFFGEGSRLTVL.